These 19 T cell receptor beta chains were sequenced from one sample in a study of cytomegalovirus exposure and HLA in healthy donors. Primers included in the PCR were 60 Vbeta and 13 Jbeta primers. Profiling relied on immunoSEQ multiplex PCR, and the TCRdb table lists in-frame clones only, not all of them. The sample lists some 100,000 clones, 55% to 75% occurring once. Source material: PBMCs. All receptors come from a woman in her 70s in good health and CMV-seropositive.

The V gene is TRBV7-6, the J gene TRBJ2-6, with 9 bases lining up with TRBD1. J gave up 2 bases and V 6 bases, and 14 bases lay outside the gene matches. The CDR3 is 19 amino acids. Germline-derived CDR1 and CDR2 are SGHVS and FNYEAQ. CDR3 sequence: CASSFKPGQGSTGANVLTF. DNA of the CDR3: TGTGCCAGCAGTTTTAAACCGGGACAGGGTAGTACTGGGGCCAACGTCCTGACTTTC.

By sample share, this clone is medium-sized. The CDR3 DNA reads TGTGCCAGCAGCGGGGAGGCTGGGGCCAACGTCCTGACTTTC. Protein sequence: CASSGEAGANVLTF. The J gene is TRBJ2-6, the V gene TRBV5-4, with a tentative D call TRBD2 (6 bases). CDR1 SGHNT and CDR2 YYREEE come from the germline V gene (reference sequence). This CDR3 comprises 14 residues. V lost 4 bases and J 2 bases, leaving 7 bases between the germline ends.

The chain joins TRBV7-8 to TRBJ2-1; D might be TRBD2 (6 bases). Trimming cost V 5 bases and J 5 bases, with 16 bases left between them. This CDR3 has 15 residues. Germline CDR1 is SGHVS and CDR2 is FQNEAQ. This chain's CDR3 is CASSPQGRLNNEQFF. For the CDR3, the DNA is TGTGCCAGCAGCCCTCAAGGGAGGTTAAACAATGAGCAGTTCTTC.

The chain carries TRBV7-9 and TRBJ2-7; the D gene is possibly TRBD2 (5 bases). Trimming took 1 base from V and 3 from J, leaving 13 bases between them. Germline CDR1 is SEHNR and CDR2 is FQNEAQ (reference sequence). The CDR3 consists of 15 residues. The chain's CDR3 is CASSLDLGEGYEQYF. The CDR3 DNA reads TGTGCCAGCAGCTTAGACCTCGGTGAGGGCTACGAGCAGTACTTC. The full variable domain, with the rest looked up from reference TRBV7-9 and TRBJ2-7, is DTGVSQNPRHKITKRGQNVTFRCDPISEHNRLYWYRQTLGQGPEFLTYFQNEAQLEKSRLLSDRFSAERPKGSFSTLEIQRTEQGDSAMYLCASSLDLGEGYEQYFGPGTRLTVT.

This sequence joins TRBV6-6 and TRBJ2-5, with TRBD2 identical over 7 bases. The V gene's germline CDR1 is MNHNY and CDR2 SVGAGI (reference sequence). CDR3 size: 14 residues. Losses at the gene ends were 8 bases for V and 1 base for J; bases not matched to a gene: 7. For the CDR3, the DNA is TGTGCCAGCTCCCTGGGGGGGTTCCAAGAGACCCAGTACTTC. It translates to CASSLGGFQETQYF.

This clone has just one count. V is TRBV18 and J is TRBJ1-1; 7 bases match TRBD1. This CDR3 has 13 residues. The germline CDR1 and CDR2 sequences are KGHSH and LQKENI. Trimming removed 1 base from V and 7 bases from J; junction bases left unmatched: 3. For the CDR3, the DNA is TGTGCCAGCTCACCACGACAGGGCCGTGAAGCTTTCTTT. Its translation: CASSPRQGREAFF.

The chain links TRBV4-1 to TRBJ2-3, with a possible D match to TRBD1 (5 bases). The V gene lost 4 bases and the J gene lost 5 bases, with 16 bases spanning the gap. Germline V gene lookup returns CDR1 MGHRA and CDR2 YSYEKL. The CDR3 is 15 residues long. The DNA for the CDR3 is TGCGCCAGCAGCCCCGTTGGGCAGGGCATAGATACGCAGTATTTT. It translates to CASSPVGQGIDTQYF.

The chain couples TRBV6-5 to TRBJ1-1, with D possibly TRBD1 on 5 matching bases. Germline values: CDR1 MNHEY, CDR2 SVGAGI. The CDR3 loop spans 14 amino acids. V was cut by 7 bases and J by 3 bases, with 15 bases left in between. CDR3 region: CASNQGGSYTEAFF. CDR3 nucleotide sequence: TGTGCCAGCAACCAGGGAGGGTCGTACACTGAAGCTTTCTTT.

The chain links TRBV5-6 to TRBJ1-5, with D perhaps matching TRBD1 (5 bases). The CDR3 totals 15 residues. Looked up from germline, CDR1 is SGHDT and CDR2 is YYEEEE. Trimming pared 5 bases from V and 4 bases from J, leaving 16 bases between. The CDR3 DNA follows: TGTGCCAGCAGGCGGGGAGGGGAGGTAAATCAGCCCCAGCATTTT. This codes for CASRRGGEVNQPQHF.

The chain uses TRBV27 and TRBJ2-5; D is unresolved. V was pared by 9 bases and J by 0 bases, with 11 bases between. CDR3 length: 13 residues. CDR1 MNHEY and CDR2 SMNVEV come from the germline V gene (reference sequence). The CDR3 spells CARRHSYQETQYF. For the CDR3, the DNA is TGTGCCAGGAGACATTCGTACCAAGAGACCCAGTACTTC.

CDR3 bases: TGCGCCAGCAGCCAAGACGACCGGACAGGGGGAAACACCATATATTTT. Translating it yields CASSQDDRTGGNTIYF. The chain employs TRBV4-1 and TRBJ1-3, with TRBD1 identical over 8 bases. The V and J ends lost 0 bases and 4 bases, in that order; junction bases with no gene match: 5. In germline, CDR1 is MGHRA, CDR2 YSYEKL. CDR3 length: 16 amino acids.

The genes are TRBV30 and TRBJ2-7, with 8 bases matching TRBD1. This CDR3 comprises 15 residues. Germline CDR1 is GTSNPN and CDR2 is SVGIG (reference sequence). Unmatched junction bases numbered 11, after V lost 4 bases and J lost 3 bases. CDR3 in amino acids: CAWIRRDRRYYEQYF. The CDR3 DNA follows: TGTGCCTGGATACGAAGGGACAGGAGGTACTACGAGCAGTACTTC.

The genes are TRBV11-2 and TRBJ1-3; D is ambiguous. Trimming shortened V by 2 bases and J by 4 bases, and 3 bases separated the two germline ends. This CDR3 region has 12 residues. Germline assignment: CDR1 SGHAT and CDR2 FQNNGV. The CDR3 nucleotides are TGTGCCAGCAGCTTAAGCGGAAACACCATATATTTT. It codes for CASSLSGNTIYF.

The CDR3 loop reads CAWREPWTDSYNEQFF. DNA of the CDR3: TGTGCCTGGAGAGAACCTTGGACAGACTCCTACAATGAGCAGTTCTTC. This chain uses TRBV30 with TRBJ2-1; D perhaps matches TRBD1 (6 bases). The CDR3 has 16 amino acids. V was clipped by 3 bases and J by 0 bases, with 15 bases between them. CDR1 and CDR2 from the germline V gene are GTSNPN and SVGIG (reference sequence).

The rearrangement joins TRBV5-1 to TRBJ1-1, with D unresolved. Germline V gene lookup returns CDR1 SGHRS and CDR2 YFSETQ. The CDR3 has 15 residues. Trimming cost V 2 bases and J 0 bases, with 11 bases left between them. The DNA of the CDR3 is TGCGCCAGCAGCTTCGGGGAGTCAATGAACACTGAAGCTTTCTTT. It translates to CASSFGESMNTEAFF.

The chain couples TRBV5-1 to TRBJ2-5, with D perhaps TRBD1 (5 bases). The CDR3 length is 14 residues. V lost 2 bases and J 3 bases, leaving 11 bases between the germline ends. The germline CDR1 and CDR2 sequences are SGHRS and YFSETQ. The CDR3, as DNA: TGCGCCAGCAGCTTCTGGCAGGGTGAAGAGACCCAGTACTTC. It translates to CASSFWQGEETQYF.

The chain joins TRBV25-1 to TRBJ1-3; D is perhaps TRBD1 (5 bases). Trimming stripped 3 bases from V and 7 bases from J, with 13 bases between. CDR1 and CDR2 (germline): MGHDK, SYGVNS. This CDR3 contains 14 residues. The DNA for the CDR3 is TGTGCCAGCAGTGATCAGGGTTTGGGGAACACCATATATTTT. As protein: CASSDQGLGNTIYF.

The J gene is TRBJ2-2, the V gene TRBV30, with 9 nucleotides matching TRBD2. After removal of 2 bases from V and 2 bases from J, the junction contained 3 bases not matched to a gene. Germline lookup yields CDR1 GTSNPN and CDR2 SVGIG (reference sequence). This CDR3 contains 15 residues. CDR3 in DNA: TGTGCCTGGAGTAGGGGACTAGCAAACACCGGGGAGCTGTTTTTT. Residues: CAWSRGLANTGELFF.

The V call is TRBV29-1, the J call TRBJ2-6; weak D call: TRBD2 (6 bases). V lost 0 bases and J lost 4, with 10 bases in between. The CDR3 length is 15 residues. Per germline, CDR1 SQVTM and CDR2 ANQGSEA. The CDR3: CSVEEGGPGANVLTF. Here the CDR3 DNA reads TGCAGCGTTGAAGAGGGGGGTCCCGGGGCCAACGTCCTGACTTTC.